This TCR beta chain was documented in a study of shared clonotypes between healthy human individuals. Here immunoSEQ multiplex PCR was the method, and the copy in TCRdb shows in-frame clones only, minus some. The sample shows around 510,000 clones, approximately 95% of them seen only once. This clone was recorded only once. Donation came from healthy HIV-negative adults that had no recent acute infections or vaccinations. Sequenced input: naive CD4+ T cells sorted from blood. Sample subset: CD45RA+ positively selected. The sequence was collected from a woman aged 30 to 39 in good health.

CDR3 region: CASSSMGGTDTQYF. The CDR3 DNA sequence: TGTGCCAGCAGCTCGATGGGGGGCACAGATACGCAGTATTTT. The chain has TRBV7-9 and TRBJ2-3; D may be TRBD1 or TRBD2 (5 bases each). From germline, CDR1 is SEHNR and CDR2 FQNEAQ (reference sequence). V was trimmed by 4 bases and J by 1 base, leaving 9 bases between them. This CDR3 is built from 14 residues.